The source of this T cell receptor beta chain is a study of chemoradiotherapy in HPV16-positive cancers. Whole-study findings and limits: Only two HPV16-positive patients supplied the functional HPV-specificity definition. Candidate HPV-specific clones and E7-related TCR motifs grew in tumor during treatment. HPV-responsive T-cell expansion during chemoradiotherapy was linked to improved recurrence-free survival in HPV16-positive patients.

This clone has just one count. Its antigen is as yet unknown. Repertoires were sampled repeatedly during chemoradiotherapy. V lost 4 bases and J lost 4, with 16 bases in between. CDR1 is MGHDK and CDR2 is SYGVNS in the germline V gene. The CDR3 is 16 residues long. The repertoire was sequenced with immunoSEQ multiplex PCR; TCRdb's copy has only in-frame clones and lacks some. The data hold several thousand clones, with roughly 74% observed a single time. The sequence derives from a human donor with HPV-associated anogenital cancer. Source: tumor tissue, taken from a patient who underwent chemoradiotherapy. The chain carries TRBV25-1 and TRBJ1-4, with D perhaps matching TRBD1 (5 bases). DNA of the CDR3: TGTGCCAGCAGTGTTAGGGTCCCCGGGGGTAATGAAAAACTGTTTTTT. Its protein product is CASSVRVPGGNEKLFF.